This is a list of T cell receptor beta chains from one sample in a study of blood T cell repertoires in COVID-19. TCRdb's table, derived via immunoSEQ multiplex PCR, lists solely in-frame clones and lacks some. This sample has 150,000 to 200,000 clones; 87% occur once, and the top ten carry around a fifth. Material: peripheral blood. Every receptor here comes from a man aged 55 to 70 with active or convalescent COVID-19. Each CDR3 is given with its conserved first and last residue. Fields, in order: V gene, clone size, D gene, J gene, CDR3 protein, CDR3 DNA. The D gene is left open where the match is weak. Clone size appears in some rows only: once, few, many, or a class for an expanded clone.

TRBV7-9	-	TRBD1	TRBJ1-6	CASSFTGVGSPLHF	TGTGCCAGCAGCTTTACAGGGGTTGGTTCACCCCTCCACTTT
TRBV9	-	TRBD1	TRBJ1-6	CASSVTGNNSPLHF	TGTGCCAGCAGCGTGACAGGGAACAATTCACCCCTCCACTTT
TRBV13	-	TRBD1	TRBJ1-2	CASSRTGKGYTF	TGTGCCAGCTCCCGGACAGGGAAAGGCTACACCTTC
TRBV30	-	TRBD2	TRBJ2-2	CAWSVSSGASGELFF	TGTGCCTGGAGTGTTAGTAGCGGGGCATCGGGGGAGCTGTTTTTT
TRBV2	once	TRBD1	TRBJ1-5	CASKQGASNQPQHF	TGTGCCAGTAAACAGGGGGCCAGCAATCAGCCCCAGCATTTT
TRBV5-4	-	-	TRBJ1-2	CASSLEQIYGYTF	TGTGCCAGCAGCTTGGAACAGATCTATGGCTACACCTTC
TRBV5-1	-	-	TRBJ1-3	CASHTGEGVAAGNTIYF	TGCGCCAGCCACACGGGAGAGGGTGTCGCCGCTGGAAACACCATATATTTT
TRBV7-9	-	-	TRBJ1-4	CASSFPRGGEKLFF	TGTGCCAGCAGCTTTCCCAGGGGTGGGGAAAAACTGTTTTTT
TRBV5-1	-	-	TRBJ1-2	CASSLEAEANYGYTF	TGCGCCAGCAGCTTGGAAGCGGAAGCCAACTATGGCTACACCTTC
TRBV9	-	-	TRBJ2-1	CASSVEQINEQFF	TGTGCCAGCAGCGTAGAACAGATCAATGAGCAGTTCTTC
TRBV5-6	once	TRBD2	TRBJ2-5	CASSTLAGGRETQYF	TGTGCCAGCAGCACTCTAGCGGGGGGGCGAGAGACCCAGTACTTC
TRBV7-2	-	-	TRBJ1-1	CASSWDYYTEAFF	TGTGCCAGCAGCTGGGACTACTACACTGAAGCTTTCTTT
TRBV18	-	TRBD1	TRBJ1-1	CASSGQGRTEAFF	TGTGCCAGCTCGGGACAGGGGAGAACTGAAGCTTTCTTT
TRBV12-3/TRBV12-4	once	-	TRBJ1-3	CASRLGFGNTIYF	TGTGCCAGCAGACTTGGTTTTGGAAACACCATATATTTT
TRBV27	once	TRBD1	TRBJ1-5	CASSLSGTGGSQPQHF	TGTGCCAGCAGTTTATCCGGGACAGGGGGCAGTCAGCCCCAGCATTTT
TRBV9	once	-	TRBJ1-5	CASSQDPLVEPQHF	TGTGCCAGCAGCCAAGACCCACTAGTAGAGCCCCAGCATTTT
TRBV4-2	-	TRBD1	TRBJ1-2	CASSHTGTGTGYTF	TGTGCCAGCAGCCACACCGGGACAGGGACTGGCTACACCTTC
TRBV6-5	-	-	TRBJ2-3	CASSKPTGRTDTQYF	TGTGCCAGCAGTAAACCGACAGGCCGCACAGATACGCAGTATTTT
TRBV19	-	-	TRBJ1-5	CASSIEWTQPQHF	TGTGCCAGTAGCATAGAGTGGACACAGCCCCAGCATTTT
TRBV30	-	-	TRBJ1-5	CAWSAESRPQHF	TGTGCCTGGTCTGCGGAGTCTCGGCCCCAGCATTTT
TRBV19	-	TRBD1	TRBJ1-5	CASRTGGRDQPQHF	TGTGCCAGTAGGACAGGGGGCCGCGATCAGCCCCAGCATTTT
TRBV5-4	-	-	TRBJ2-4	CASSSLPGGLKNIQYF	TGTGCCAGCAGCTCGTTACCCGGGGGGCTGAAAAACATTCAGTACTTC
TRBV5-6	once	-	TRBJ2-7	CASSLWGSVYEQYF	TGTGCCAGCAGCTTGTGGGGCAGCGTCTACGAGCAGTACTTC
TRBV6-5	-	TRBD1	TRBJ1-2	CASSGQGAFYGYTF	TGTGCCAGCAGCGGACAGGGTGCTTTCTATGGCTACACCTTC
TRBV2	-	-	TRBJ1-2	CASSADRSDYGYTF	TGTGCCAGCAGTGCTGACAGGAGTGACTATGGCTACACCTTC
TRBV6-6	-	-	TRBJ1-2	CASLSLDSNYGYTF	TGTGCCAGCCTCTCCCTGGACAGCAACTATGGCTACACCTTC
TRBV19	-	-	TRBJ2-3	CASGLGQISTDTQYF	TGTGCCAGTGGACTAGGACAGATTAGCACAGATACGCAGTATTTT
TRBV5-1	-	TRBD1	TRBJ1-5	CASRPDRGNQPQHF	TGCGCCAGCAGACCTGACAGGGGCAATCAGCCCCAGCATTTT
TRBV6-1	-	TRBD1	TRBJ1-2	CASSDRDSVYGYTF	TGTGCCAGCAGTGACCGGGACAGTGTCTATGGCTACACCTTC
TRBV6-5	-	TRBD1	TRBJ2-5	CASSLTGALSRTQYF	TGTGCCAGCAGTTTAACAGGGGCGCTATCTAGGACCCAGTACTTC
TRBV7-7	-	-	TRBJ2-5	CASSRSGGQETQYF	TGTGCCAGCAGCCGCTCCGGAGGCCAAGAGACCCAGTACTTC
TRBV5-6	-	TRBD1	TRBJ1-2	CASSLTGQPYGYTF	TGTGCCAGCAGCTTGACGGGACAGCCCTATGGCTACACCTTC
TRBV10-1	-	TRBD2	TRBJ2-3	CASSETSGGGTDTQYF	TGCGCCAGCAGCGAGACTAGCGGGGGAGGGACAGATACGCAGTATTTT
TRBV6-5	-	-	TRBJ2-2	CASSLQDFTGELFF	TGTGCCAGCAGTCTCCAGGACTTCACCGGGGAGCTGTTTTTT
TRBV5-4	few	TRBD2	TRBJ2-5	CASSPVIAGGGETQYF	TGTGCCAGCAGCCCGGTCATAGCGGGGGGTGGAGAGACCCAGTACTTC
TRBV2	-	TRBD1	TRBJ1-5	CASSVGTGASQPQHF	TGTGCCAGCAGTGTTGGGACAGGGGCTAGTCAGCCCCAGCATTTT
TRBV25-1	-	TRBD1	TRBJ1-2	CASSDRDRHLYGYTF	TGTGCCAGCAGTGACCGGGACAGACACCTCTATGGCTACACCTTC
TRBV5-1	-	TRBD1	TRBJ1-2	CASSLDGQGDGYTF	TGCGCCAGCAGCTTGGATGGACAGGGGGATGGCTACACCTTC
TRBV3-1/TRBV3-2	-	-	TRBJ2-5	CASSQGLTKQETQYF	TGTGCCAGCAGCCAAGGCTTGACAAAACAAGAGACCCAGTACTTC
TRBV3-1/TRBV3-2	-	-	TRBJ1-2	CASSNDWEGGGYTF	TGTGCCAGCAGCAACGACTGGGAGGGGGGCGGCTACACCTTC
TRBV6-5	-	-	TRBJ2-7	CASSQGRLSYEQYF	TGTGCCAGCAGTCAGGGTCGCCTCTCCTACGAGCAGTACTTC
TRBV7-8	-	TRBD1	TRBJ1-4	CASTRDRGIWANEKLFF	TGTGCCAGCACCAGGGACAGGGGGATCTGGGCTAATGAAAAACTGTTTTTT
TRBV5-1	-	TRBD1	TRBJ1-4	CASSRDSEKLFF	TGCGCCAGCAGCCGGGACAGCGAAAAACTGTTTTTT
TRBV23-1	-	-	TRBJ2-7	CASTHEPGPRTAYEQYF	TGCGCCAGCACCCATGAACCCGGCCCTAGAACCGCCTACGAGCAGTACTTC
TRBV6-5	-	TRBD1	TRBJ1-4	CASSYWTGDEKLFF	TGTGCCAGCAGTTACTGGACAGGGGATGAAAAACTGTTTTTT
TRBV5-1	few	TRBD1	TRBJ2-2	CASSTAGQGTGELFF	TGCGCCAGCAGCACGGCGGGACAGGGGACCGGGGAGCTGTTTTTT
TRBV6-5	-	-	TRBJ1-2	CASARGERSYGYTF	TGTGCCAGCGCTCGGGGGGAAAGAAGCTATGGCTACACCTTC
TRBV5-4	-	-	TRBJ1-2	CASSNSDLQPYGYTF	TGTGCCAGCAGCAACTCGGACTTACAGCCCTATGGCTACACCTTC
TRBV30	-	-	TRBJ2-1	CAWSVGRRKRYNEQFF	TGTGCCTGGAGTGTCGGACGTCGGAAGCGGTACAATGAGCAGTTCTTC
TRBV2	-	-	TRBJ1-6	CASSERSLHF	TGTGCCAGCAGTGAGAGGAGCCTCCACTTT